These 19 T cell receptor beta chains were sequenced from one sample in a study of beta chain features in type 1 diabetes listed by TCRdb under 2018. Library construction relied on the immunoSEQ multiplex PCR assay. The entire amount of isolated RNA was reverse transcribed using the High Capacity cDNA Reverse Transcription Kit, so the sequenced TCRB transcripts were expressed ones. Here the immuneACCESS table is served through TCRdb, limited to in-frame sequences with V and J called. Missing clones are a known gap in these copies; in checked studies unresolved V genes cover under half, and the rest lacks a known reason. The table for this sample lists 200,000 to 250,000 clones; over 12% of them were counted only once. The ten largest make up around 0.03% of the sample. The source material was naive CD4+ T cells from blood. The sample's cell subset or site, from its label and the paper: true naive CD4+ T cells. The receptors were gathered from a woman in her thirties or forties in good health.

There are a few counts of this clone. The V and J genes are TRBV7-2 and TRBJ2-3; D is uncertain. Germline CDR1 reads SGHTA; CDR2 reads FQGNSA. Trimming took off 0 bases at V and 9 bases at J, with 13 bases between the two ends. There are 14 residues in the CDR3. The CDR3 loop reads CASSLAGTDKTQYF. CDR3 bases: TGTGCCAGCAGCTTAGCGGGTACCGACAAGACGCAGTATTTT. Supplemented by reference TRBV7-2 and TRBJ2-3, the full variable domain reads GAGVSQSPSNKVTEKGKDVELRCDPISGHTALYWYRQSLGQGLEFLIYFQGNSAPDKSGLPSDRFSAERTGGSVSTLTIQRTQQEDSAVYLCASSLAGTDKTQYFGPGTRLTVL.

This clone was counted a few times. The chain employs TRBV5-1 and TRBJ2-7; 9 bases agree with TRBD2. Germline V gene lookup returns CDR1 SGHRS and CDR2 YFSETQ. The CDR3 spans 15 residues. V was clipped by 0 bases and J by 2 bases; unmatched bases: 3. The CDR3 spells CASSLVASGAYEQYF. The CDR3 nucleotides read TGCGCCAGCAGCTTGGTGGCTAGCGGGGCCTACGAGCAGTACTTC.

A few counts support this clone. The chain recombines TRBV6-1 with TRBJ2-1; 12 nucleotides agree with TRBD2. This CDR3 spans 16 amino acids. Germline CDR1 reads MNHNS; CDR2 reads SASEGT. Unmatched junction bases numbered 8, after V lost 4 bases and J lost 7 bases. The CDR3 DNA reads TGTGCCAGCAGTGCCCCTAGCGGGGGGGCCTTAAATGAGCAGTTCTTC. This encodes CASSAPSGGALNEQFF.

This chain links TRBV29-1 with TRBJ2-5; TRBD1 agrees at 9 bases. With V trimmed by 5 bases and J by 5 bases, 9 bases remained unmatched. This CDR3 is 14 amino acids long. In germline, CDR1 is SQVTM, CDR2 ANQGSEA. CDR3 in DNA: TGCAGCGTTCAAAAACAGGGGGCCGGGGAGACCCAGTACTTC. Protein sequence: CSVQKQGAGETQYF.

The chain couples TRBV7-2 to TRBJ1-2; D is perhaps TRBD1 (5 bases). The CDR3 sequence is 13 residues long. CDR1 SGHTA and CDR2 FQGNSA come from the germline V gene. V lost 2 bases and J lost 4, with 8 bases in between. The CDR3 DNA is TGTGCCAGCAGCTTAAATCAGGGCTATGGCTACACCTTC. Its translation: CASSLNQGYGYTF.

The rearrangement uses TRBV15 and TRBJ2-5; TRBD2 agrees at 7 bases. With V trimmed by 0 bases and J by 7 bases, 17 bases remained unmatched. Germline V lookup: CDR1 LNHNV, CDR2 YYDKDF (reference sequence). The CDR3 loop spans 18 amino acids. The CDR3 is CATSRDPPGRGGAGTQYF. Written as DNA, the CDR3 is TGTGCCACCAGCAGAGATCCCCCCGGGCGGGGAGGGGCCGGGACCCAGTACTTC.

The chain is built from TRBV4-2 and TRBJ1-3; the D gene is possibly TRBD1 (6 bases). The germline V gene encodes CDR1 LGHNA and CDR2 YNFKEQ. This CDR3 is built from 17 residues. Trimming pared 0 bases from V and 2 bases from J, leaving 14 bases between. The chain's CDR3 is CASSQDPRQVPGNTIYF. Here the CDR3 DNA reads TGTGCCAGCAGCCAAGACCCCCGACAGGTCCCTGGAAACACCATATATTTT.

The chain joins TRBV9 to TRBJ2-2; possibly TRBD1 for D (6 bases). V shed 5 bases and J shed 6 bases, with 14 bases lying between them. Germline CDR1 SGDLS, CDR2 YYNGEE. CDR3 length: 14 amino acids. The CDR3 sequence: CASRPTGTAGELFF. CDR3 nucleotides: TGTGCCAGCAGGCCCACAGGGACCGCCGGGGAGCTGTTTTTT.

This clone was observed a few times. V is TRBV6-1 and J is TRBJ2-1; 11 bases map to TRBD2. Germline lookup yields CDR1 MNHNS and CDR2 SASEGT. The ends lost 2 bases at V and 1 base at J; junction bases unmatched: 4. The CDR3 is 17 residues long. The CDR3 coding sequence is TGTGCCAGCAGTGAACGTCTAGCGGGGGGATCCTACAATGAGCAGTTCTTC. Protein sequence: CASSERLAGGSYNEQFF.

This clone came up a few times. The chain has TRBV2 and TRBJ1-2; unclear D gene. The CDR3 is made up of 14 amino acids. V shed 3 bases and J shed 7 bases, with 15 bases lying between them. CDR1 SNHLY and CDR2 FYNNEI come from the germline V gene. The CDR3 DNA reads as TGTGCCAGCAGTGACGTTGCCCGAGCGGGTGGCTACACCTTC. Its translation: CASSDVARAGGYTF.

The chain links TRBV5-6 to TRBJ2-3, with TRBD2 identical over 9 bases. This CDR3 contains 14 residues. Germline V gene data show CDR1 as SGHDT and CDR2 as YYEEEE. The junction had 7 bases not matched to a gene; V was cut back by 5 bases and J by 6 bases. The CDR3 DNA follows: TGTGCCAGCAGGAGGCGGGGGGGCAGGGATACGCAGTATTTT. The encoded protein is CASRRRGGRDTQYF. Filled out from reference TRBV5-6 and TRBJ2-3, the complete variable domain reads DAGVTQSPTHLIKTRGQQVTLRCSPKSGHDTVSWYQQALGQGPQFIFQYYEEEERQRGNFPDRFSGHQFPNYSSELNVNALLLGDSALYLCASRRRGGRDTQYFGPGTRLTVL.

In this sample, this clone turned up a few times. The chain combines TRBV7-2 with TRBJ2-2, with 7 bases that match TRBD1. This CDR3 is 15 amino acids long. The V segment lost 5 bases and the J segment 4 bases; nucleotides outside the gene matches: 7. Germline V gives CDR1 SGHTA, CDR2 FQGNSA. The CDR3 nucleotides are TGTGCCAGCAGCCGTGACAGGGTGGCCACCGGGGAGCTGTTTTTT. Amino acid sequence: CASSRDRVATGELFF. Using reference TRBV7-2 and TRBJ2-2 for the parts outside the CDR3, the full variable domain is GAGVSQSPSNKVTEKGKDVELRCDPISGHTALYWYRQSLGQGLEFLIYFQGNSAPDKSGLPSDRFSAERTGGSVSTLTIQRTQQEDSAVYLCASSRDRVATGELFFGEGSRLTVL.

The chain uses TRBV9 and TRBJ2-5; 9 bases agree with TRBD2. The CDR3 runs 16 residues. V lost 0 bases, J lost 1 base, and 4 bases stayed unmatched. Germline CDR1 and CDR2: SGDLS and YYNGEE. CDR3: CASSVVLAGPQETQYF. The CDR3 coding sequence is TGTGCCAGCAGCGTAGTACTAGCGGGCCCCCAAGAGACCCAGTACTTC.

There are a few counts of this clone. This chain links TRBV5-1 with TRBJ2-2; D gene unclear. The CDR3 is 14 residues long. V dropped 2 bases and J dropped 0 bases, with 5 bases sitting between them. Germline V gene lookup returns CDR1 SGHRS and CDR2 YFSETQ. CDR3 sequence reads: CASSFQTNTGELFF. The CDR3 DNA reads as TGCGCCAGCAGCTTTCAGACGAACACCGGGGAGCTGTTTTTT. Complete variable domain (other parts from reference TRBV5-1 and TRBJ2-2): KAGVTQTPRYLIKTRGQQVTLSCSPISGHRSVSWYQQTPGQGLQFLFEYFSETQRNKGNFPGRFSGRQFSNSRSEMNVSTLELGDSALYLCASSFQTNTGELFFGEGSRLTVL.

The J gene is TRBJ2-3, the V gene TRBV6-5; D perhaps matches TRBD2 (5 bases). The CDR3 has 14 residues. The germline V and J ends were trimmed by 5 bases and 5 bases, with 14 bases remaining between them. Germline V gives CDR1 MNHEY, CDR2 SVGAGI. The CDR3 bases are TGTGCCAGCAGTCCGGCACGGGGAAGAGATACGCAGTATTTT. Protein sequence: CASSPARGRDTQYF.

The genes are TRBV6-5 and TRBJ2-4; 7 bases agree with TRBD1. V gave up 2 bases and J gave up 1 base; unmatched junction bases: 5. The CDR3 runs 16 residues. Germline assignment: CDR1 MNHEY and CDR2 SVGAGI. CDR3 DNA: TGTGCCAGCAGTTACACAGGGGTGGGGGCCAAAAACATTCAGTACTTC. Translating gives CASSYTGVGAKNIQYF.

The chain is built from TRBV15 and TRBJ2-5; 12 bases fit TRBD1. The V segment lost 4 bases and the J segment 4 bases; nucleotides outside the gene matches: 4. This CDR3 spans 15 amino acids. Looked up from germline, CDR1 is LNHNV and CDR2 is YYDKDF (reference sequence). CDR3 in DNA: TGTGCCACCAGCAAGGGACAGGGGGCTGGAGAGACCCAGTACTTC. As protein: CATSKGQGAGETQYF. The full variable domain, in which reference TRBV15 and TRBJ2-5 provide the parts outside the CDR3, is DAMVIQNPRYQVTQFGKPVTLSCSQTLNHNVMYWYQQKSSQAPKLLFHYYDKDFNNEADTPDNFQSRRPNTSFCFLDIRSPGLGDTAMYLCATSKGQGAGETQYFGPGTRLLVL.

This clone occurred a few times. The rearrangement links TRBV19 to TRBJ1-5, with 7 positions matching TRBD1. J was trimmed by 8 bases and V by 7 bases; bases with no gene match: 14. CDR1 LNHDA and CDR2 SQIVND come from the germline V gene (reference sequence). The CDR3 is 15 residues long. The CDR3 loop reads CASTPSGTDGKPQHF. CDR3 coding DNA: TGTGCCAGTACCCCATCCGGGACAGATGGTAAGCCCCAGCATTTT.

This chain uses TRBV19 with TRBJ1-1; 9 positions match TRBD1. J gave up 6 bases and V 6 bases, and 11 bases lay outside the gene matches. The germline V gene has CDR1 LNHDA and CDR2 SQIVND (reference sequence). This CDR3 comprises 15 residues. CDR3 in amino acids: CASSSGQGFGPEAFF. For the CDR3, the DNA is TGTGCCAGTAGCTCGGGACAGGGATTCGGGCCTGAAGCTTTCTTT.